This T cell receptor (beta chain) was found in a study of T-cell memory formation after mild COVID-19. Study-level findings and limits: Whereas later expanders leaned CD4+, clones contracting day 15 to 85 showed a balanced CD4/CD8 makeup.

This clonotype was seen repeatedly, ten times or more. Its antigen is not known. One entry per CDR3 protein results from TCRdb running MiXCR on the 5' RACE reads. This table holds fewer than 600,000 distinct CDR3 sequences, approximately 21% found once. The CDR3 runs to 15 residues. V was trimmed by 3 bases and J by 6 bases, leaving 18 bases between them. This clonotype was sampled from an adult woman who had mild COVID-19 (a few samples of this study predate the infection). Cell type and time point are not known. Sequencing was done on a sample of PBMCs or a T cell subset sorted from them (not recorded which). The rearrangement joins TRBV12-3 or TRBV12-4 to TRBJ2-7; D remains unclear. CDR3 loop: CASSLSEAAGVEQYF. As DNA, the CDR3 is TGTGCCAGCAGTTTGAGTGAGGCCGCTGGGGTCGAGCAGTACTTC.